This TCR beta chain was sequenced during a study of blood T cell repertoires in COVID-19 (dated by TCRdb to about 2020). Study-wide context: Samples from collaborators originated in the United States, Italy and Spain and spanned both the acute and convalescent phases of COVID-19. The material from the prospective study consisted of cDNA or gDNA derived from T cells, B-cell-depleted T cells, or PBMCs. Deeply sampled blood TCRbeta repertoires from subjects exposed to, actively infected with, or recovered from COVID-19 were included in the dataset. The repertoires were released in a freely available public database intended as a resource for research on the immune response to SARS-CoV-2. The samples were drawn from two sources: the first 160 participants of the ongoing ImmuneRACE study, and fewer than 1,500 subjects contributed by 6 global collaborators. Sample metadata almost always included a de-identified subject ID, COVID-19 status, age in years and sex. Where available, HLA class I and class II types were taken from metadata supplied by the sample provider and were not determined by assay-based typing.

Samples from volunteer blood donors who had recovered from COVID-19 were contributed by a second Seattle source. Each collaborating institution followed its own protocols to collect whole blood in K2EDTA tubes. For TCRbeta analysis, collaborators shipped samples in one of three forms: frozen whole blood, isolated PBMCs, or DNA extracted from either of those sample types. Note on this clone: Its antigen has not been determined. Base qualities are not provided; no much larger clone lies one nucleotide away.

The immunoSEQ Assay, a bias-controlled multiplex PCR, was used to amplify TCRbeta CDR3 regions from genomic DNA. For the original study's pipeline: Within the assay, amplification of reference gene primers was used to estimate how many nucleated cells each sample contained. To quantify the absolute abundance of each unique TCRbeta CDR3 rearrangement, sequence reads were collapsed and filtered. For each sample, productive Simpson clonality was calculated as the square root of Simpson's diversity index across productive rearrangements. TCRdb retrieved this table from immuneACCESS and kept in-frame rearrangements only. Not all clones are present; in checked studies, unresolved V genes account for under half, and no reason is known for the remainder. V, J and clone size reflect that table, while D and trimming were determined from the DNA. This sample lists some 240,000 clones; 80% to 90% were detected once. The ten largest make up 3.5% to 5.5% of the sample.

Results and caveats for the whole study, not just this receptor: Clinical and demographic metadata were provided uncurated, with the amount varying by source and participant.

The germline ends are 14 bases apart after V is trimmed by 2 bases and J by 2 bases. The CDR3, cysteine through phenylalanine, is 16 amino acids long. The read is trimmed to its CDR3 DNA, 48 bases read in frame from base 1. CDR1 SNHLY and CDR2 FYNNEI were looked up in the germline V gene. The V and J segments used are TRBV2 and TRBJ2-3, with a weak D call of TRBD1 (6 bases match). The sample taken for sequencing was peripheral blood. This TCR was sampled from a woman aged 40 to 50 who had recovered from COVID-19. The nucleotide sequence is TGTGCCAGCAGTGAATTGGCAGGGGCTGCCACAGATACGCAGTATTTT. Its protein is CASSELAGAATDTQYF. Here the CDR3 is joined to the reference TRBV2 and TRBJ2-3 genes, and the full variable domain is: EPEVTQTPSHQVTQMGQEVILRCVPISNHLYFYWYRQILGQKVEFLVSFYNNEISEKSEIFDDQFSVERPDGSNFTLKIRSTKLEDSAMYFCASSELAGAATDTQYFGPGTRLTVL.